This T cell receptor beta chain was sequenced for a study of identical twins. Study results and limitations: Insertions ran lower in abundant cord blood beta clonotypes, though not in memory repertoires.

This clonotype has only a few counts. Its antigen is not identified. The CDR3 length is 15 residues. The germline V gene has CDR1 MDHEN and CDR2 SYDVKM. V dropped 7 bases and J dropped 1; count of bases not matched to a gene: 7. TCRdb re-derived calls from the 5' RACE reads in MiXCR, one entry per CDR3 protein. The sample has some 1,700,000 distinct CDR3 sequences, 32% seen once. The chain joins TRBV28 to TRBJ2-1; 7 bases align to TRBD2. The sequencing sample was made of cord blood. The TCR originated in a newborn girl in good health. CDR3 loop: CASTTGLESYNEQFF. The CDR3 DNA sequence: TGTGCCAGCACCACCGGACTAGAATCCTACAATGAGCAGTTCTTC.